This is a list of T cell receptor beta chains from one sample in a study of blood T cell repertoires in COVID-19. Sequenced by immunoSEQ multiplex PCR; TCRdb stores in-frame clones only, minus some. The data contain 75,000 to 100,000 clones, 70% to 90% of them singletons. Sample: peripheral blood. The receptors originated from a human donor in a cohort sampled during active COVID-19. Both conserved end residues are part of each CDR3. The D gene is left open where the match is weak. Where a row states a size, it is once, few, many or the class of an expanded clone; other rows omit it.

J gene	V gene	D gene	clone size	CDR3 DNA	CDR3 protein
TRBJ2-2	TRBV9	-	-	TGTGCCAGCAGCCCCCCAGGGTGGAACACCGGGGAGCTGTTTTTT	CASSPPGWNTGELFF
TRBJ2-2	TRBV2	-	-	TGTGCCAGCAGTGTAAGACTAGAGGCCGGGGAGCTGTTTTTT	CASSVRLEAGELFF
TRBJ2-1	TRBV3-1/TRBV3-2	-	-	TGTGCCAGCAGCGAAACAGGGTATGGAAATGAGCAGTTCTTC	CASSETGYGNEQFF
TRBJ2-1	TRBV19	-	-	TGTGCCAGTAGTATCAGGGGATCCTACAATGAGCAGTTCTTC	CASSIRGSYNEQFF
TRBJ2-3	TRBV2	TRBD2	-	TGTGCCAGCAGAATAGCGGGAGTCCCAGATACGCAGTATTTT	CASRIAGVPDTQYF
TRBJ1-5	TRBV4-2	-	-	TGTGCCAGCAGCCAAGAACGCGGCCAGCCCCAGCATTTT	CASSQERGQPQHF
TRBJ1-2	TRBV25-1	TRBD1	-	TGTGCCAGCAGTGAAAGAACCGGGACAGGGACGACTGGCTACACCTTC	CASSERTGTGTTGYTF
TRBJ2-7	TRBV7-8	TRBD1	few	TGTGCCAGCAGCCCAGCCCGTCGGACAGGGATCGAGCAGTACTTC	CASSPARRTGIEQYF
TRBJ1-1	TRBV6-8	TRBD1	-	TGTGCCAGCAGGATGACAGGGGACGGTGAAGCTTTCTTT	CASRMTGDGEAFF
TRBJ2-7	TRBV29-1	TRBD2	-	TGCAGCGTTGTGGTAGCGGGGACTTACGAGCAGTACTTC	CSVVVAGTYEQYF
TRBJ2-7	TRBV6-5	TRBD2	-	TGTGCCAGCAGTTTGGCGGGAGGTACCTACGAGCAGTACTTC	CASSLAGGTYEQYF
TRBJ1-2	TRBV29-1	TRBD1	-	TGCAGCGTGACGGCACAGGGGGGCTATGGCTACACCTTC	CSVTAQGGYGYTF
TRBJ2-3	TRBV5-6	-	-	TGTGCCAGCAGCTTTGGTTTGTCCACCCTAACGCAGTATTTT	CASSFGLSTLTQYF
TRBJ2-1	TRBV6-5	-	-	TGTGCCAGCAACCGCTTCCGGGAGAACAATGAGCAGTTCTTC	CASNRFRENNEQFF
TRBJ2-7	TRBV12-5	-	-	TGTGCTAGTGGTTTGGACACCTCCTACGAGCAGTACTTC	CASGLDTSYEQYF
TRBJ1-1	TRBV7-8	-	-	TGTGCCAGCAGCTTAGGCGGAGGAGGGTTGGTCACTGAAGCTTTCTTT	CASSLGGGGLVTEAFF
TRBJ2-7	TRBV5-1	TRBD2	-	TGCGCCAGCAGCCCGAGGACTAGCGGCAAGGCCCCTTACGAGCAGTACTTC	CASSPRTSGKAPYEQYF
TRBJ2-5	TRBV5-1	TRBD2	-	TGCGCCAGCAGCCGCGGACTAGCGGGAGGGGATGGGGAGACCCAGTACTTC	CASSRGLAGGDGETQYF
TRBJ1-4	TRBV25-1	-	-	TGTGCCAGCAGTGCGTTTGGGGAGAATGAAAAACTGTTTTTT	CASSAFGENEKLFF
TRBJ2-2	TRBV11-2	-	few	TGTGCCAGCAGCTTAGACCCCTGGGGCAGGGGTAACACCGGGGAGCTGTTTTTT	CASSLDPWGRGNTGELFF
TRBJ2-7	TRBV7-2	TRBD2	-	TGTGCCAGCAGCACCCACGGACTAGCGGGAGTTGAGCAGTACTTC	CASSTHGLAGVEQYF
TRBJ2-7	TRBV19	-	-	TGTGCCAGTAACCCGTCGGGGGAGACTTCGGGTGGGCAGTACTTC	CASNPSGETSGGQYF
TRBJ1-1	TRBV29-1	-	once	TGCAGCGTTGTTCCGCGGGGCACTGAAGCTTTCTTT	CSVVPRGTEAFF
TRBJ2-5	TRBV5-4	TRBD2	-	TGTGCCAGCAGCTTGATTGGGACTAGCGGGAAGGAGACCCAGTACTTC	CASSLIGTSGKETQYF
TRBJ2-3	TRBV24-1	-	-	TGTGCCACCAGTGCGCCTACGCAGGGAACCACAGATACGCAGTATTTT	CATSAPTQGTTDTQYF
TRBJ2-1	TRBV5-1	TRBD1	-	TGCGCCAGCAGCTCCACCCCTTACAGGGGCTCCTACAATGAGCAGTTCTTC	CASSSTPYRGSYNEQFF
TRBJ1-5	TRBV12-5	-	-	TGTGCTAGTGGTTTTAACAGTAATCAGCCCCAGCATTTT	CASGFNSNQPQHF
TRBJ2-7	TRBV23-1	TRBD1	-	TGCGCCAGCTCATCCGGGACAGGGGGAAGGTTAGGTCCCTACGAGCAGTACTTC	CASSSGTGGRLGPYEQYF
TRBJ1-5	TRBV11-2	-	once	TGTGCCAGCAGCTTATTTATCGATCAGCCCCAGCATTTT	CASSLFIDQPQHF
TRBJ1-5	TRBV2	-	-	TGTGCCAGCAGTGAACAGGGGCTCTATCAGCCCCAGCATTTT	CASSEQGLYQPQHF
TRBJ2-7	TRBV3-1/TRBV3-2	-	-	TGTGCCAGCAGCCCCTCAGGGGCCCTCTACGAGCAGTACTTC	CASSPSGALYEQYF
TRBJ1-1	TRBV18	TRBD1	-	TGTGCCAGCTCACCTCAGGGGGACACTGAAGCTTTCTTT	CASSPQGDTEAFF
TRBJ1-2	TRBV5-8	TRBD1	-	TGTGCCAGCAGGAGGACAGGCTCTAACTATGGCTACACCTTC	CASRRTGSNYGYTF
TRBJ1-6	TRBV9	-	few	TGTGCCAGCAGCCCCTTATTAGGGGTTGGGTCACCCCTCCACTTT	CASSPLLGVGSPLHF
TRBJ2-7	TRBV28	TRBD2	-	TGTGCCAGCAGTTACCGACTAGCGGGGAACTCCTACGAGCAGTACTTC	CASSYRLAGNSYEQYF
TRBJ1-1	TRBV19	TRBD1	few	TGTGCCACCCTACGGGACAGGGAAGCCCATACTGAAGCTTTCTTT	CATLRDREAHTEAFF
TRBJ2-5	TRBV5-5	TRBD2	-	TGTGCCAGCAGCTTGGGGGGACTAGCGGGAGAGGAGACCCAGTACTTC	CASSLGGLAGEETQYF
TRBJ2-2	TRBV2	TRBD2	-	TGTGCCAGCAGTGACCTAGCGGGGGACACCGGGGAGCTGTTTTTT	CASSDLAGDTGELFF
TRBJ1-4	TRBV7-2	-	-	TGTGCCAGCAGCTTAGCGCTCGAAAGGTCGGGTAATGAAAAACTGTTTTTT	CASSLALERSGNEKLFF
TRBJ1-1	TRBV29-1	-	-	TGCAGCTCCGGGGGGGGTTTCGGCACTGAAGCTTTCTTT	CSSGGGFGTEAFF
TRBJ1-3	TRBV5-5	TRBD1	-	TGTGCCAGCAGCTTTGACAGGGGAGCTGGAAACACCATATATTTT	CASSFDRGAGNTIYF
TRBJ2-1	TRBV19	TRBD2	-	TGTGCCAGTAGTACCCGGCGGGACTACAGCTCCTACAATGAGCAGTTCTTC	CASSTRRDYSSYNEQFF
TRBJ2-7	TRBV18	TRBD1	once	TGTGCCAGCTCACCCAGGGGGCAAGACGAGCAGTACTTC	CASSPRGQDEQYF
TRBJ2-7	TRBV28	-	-	TGTGCCAGCAGTACGACTGGGGGAGGTCGGTACGAGCAGTACTTC	CASSTTGGGRYEQYF
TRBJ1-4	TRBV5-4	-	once	TGTGCCAGCAGCTTGGACGGGGTGAAAAATGAAAAACTGTTTTTT	CASSLDGVKNEKLFF
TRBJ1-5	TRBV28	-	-	TGTGCCACCATCCCAGGGGGCAATCAGCCCCAGCATTTT	CATIPGGNQPQHF
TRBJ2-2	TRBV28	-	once	TGTGCCTCAGGGGATCCCTACACCGGGGAGCTGTTTTTT	CASGDPYTGELFF
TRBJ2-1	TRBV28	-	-	TGTGCCAGCAGTTTATTAGTCGGGGTAGGAATTCGGGAGCAGTTCTTC	CASSLLVGVGIREQFF
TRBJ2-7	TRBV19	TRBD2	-	TGTGCCAGTAGTATAACTAGCGGCTCCTACGAGCAGTACTTC	CASSITSGSYEQYF
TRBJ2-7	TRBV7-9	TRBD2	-	TGTGCCAGCAGCTTAACAATAGCGGGAGGGGTCTCCTACGAGCAGTACTTC	CASSLTIAGGVSYEQYF
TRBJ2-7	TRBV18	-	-	TGTGCCAGCTCACCGGACCTGGCCGCGGGTACCGAGCAGTACTTC	CASSPDLAAGTEQYF
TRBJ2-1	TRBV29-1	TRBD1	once	TGCAGCGTTAAGCGGACAGGGGGCATGGCTGAGCAGTTCTTC	CSVKRTGGMAEQFF
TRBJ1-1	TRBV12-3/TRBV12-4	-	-	TGTGCCAGCAGTTTTACAGCATACACTGAAGCTTTCTTT	CASSFTAYTEAFF
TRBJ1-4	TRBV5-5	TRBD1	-	TGTGCCAGCAGCTCACCGGGACAGGAAAATGAAAAACTGTTTTTT	CASSSPGQENEKLFF
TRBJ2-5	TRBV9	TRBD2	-	TGTGCCAGCAGCCCCGGGACTAGCCGGGAGACCCAGTACTTC	CASSPGTSRETQYF